This TCR beta chain was obtained from a study of blood T cell repertoires in COVID-19. The overall study: Some COVID-19 samples were acute and others convalescent; all came from the United States, Italy and Spain. From T cells, B-cell-depleted T cells, or PBMCs came the material, which was cDNA or gDNA.

Germline V lookup: CDR1 SGHTA, CDR2 FQGNSA. Trimming took 6 bases from V and 5 from J; bases not matched to a gene: 6. The CDR3 runs to 15 residues. Authors' data handling: Cell counts per sample came from amplifying reference gene primers. Assay used: immunoSEQ multiplex PCR; TCRdb lists only in-frame clones, some missing. V, J and clone size are those of that table, while D and trimming were read from the DNA. The repertoire holds some 150,000 clones, with 75% to 90% as singletons. Sequencing was performed on peripheral blood. The origin of this receptor is a human donor in a cohort sampled during active COVID-19. This chain links TRBV7-2 with TRBJ2-2, with 10 bases that match TRBD2. CDR3 protein: CASSWSGRVTGELFF. The DNA for the CDR3 is TGTGCCAGCAGTTGGAGCGGGAGGGTGACCGGGGAGCTGTTTTTT.